This T cell receptor (beta chain) was sequenced for a study of shared clonotypes between healthy human individuals. About the study: Ranging from 18 to 49 in age, donors were a couple of women and three men. Each donor contributed plates that comprised three CD4 naive, three CD4 memory, two CD8 naive and one CD8 memory.

The CDR3 consists of 13 residues. V lost 2 bases to trimming and J lost 2 bases, with 9 bases between them. CDR1 is SQVTM and CDR2 is ANQGSEA in the germline V gene. The method was immunoSEQ multiplex PCR; TCRdb's version includes in-frame clones alone and lacks a portion of them. The top ten hold 0.1% to 0.15% of the sample, which has under 2,500,000 clones, approximately 95% seen once. Sequencing input: naive CD4+ T cells sorted from blood. Documented subset: CD45RA+ positively selected. The chain links TRBV29-1 to TRBJ2-5, with D unresolved. This clonotype was obtained from a man aged 18 to 29 in good health. The CDR3 bases are TGCAGCGTTGAACGTGGCATGCAAGAGACCCAGTACTTC. Translated: CSVERGMQETQYF.